Detailed here is one T cell receptor beta chain. These data come from a study of blood T cell repertoires in COVID-19. Background on the study: The United States, Italy and Spain provided the acute and convalescent COVID-19 samples.

Methods used by the authors: It was from reference gene primer amplification that nucleated cell counts were estimated. Clones were read by immunoSEQ multiplex PCR, and TCRdb kept only the in-frame ones, dropping some. The DNA gave D and trimming, while V, J and clone size come from that table. The sample yields about 20,000 clones, about 90% seen once. The germline gives CDR1 SGHVS, CDR2 FNYEAQ. V lost 1 base and J lost 9, with 7 bases in between. This CDR3 is 13 amino acids long. The receptor comes from a man aged 70-80 years with acute or convalescent COVID-19. V usage is TRBV7-6 and J usage is TRBJ1-6; D is unresolved. Sequenced material: peripheral blood. The CDR3: CASSLESGSPLHF. As DNA, the CDR3 is TGTGCCAGCAGCTTAGAATCCGGTTCACCCCTCCACTTT.